The rows below give T cell receptor beta chains drawn from one sample of a study of response to subunit inactivated influenza vaccine. Using its own MiXCR run on the RT-PCR reads, TCRdb lists one record per CDR3 protein. The sample contains 530,000 or so distinct CDR3 sequences, 12% of which appear only once. This sample comprised PBMCs from blood, obtained on the day of vaccination. These receptors originate from a man over 45 who received an inactivated influenza vaccine. Both conserved end residues are part of each CDR3. D genes are given only for firm matches. Size is omitted from some rows. Given values are once, few, many or a class for expanded clones.

j_call clone_size v_call d_call cdr3_aa cdr3_nt
TRBJ2-7 - TRBV6-5 TRBD2 CASSYGGSGGTYEQYF TGTGCCAGCAGTTACGGGGGAAGCGGGGGTACCTACGAGCAGTACTTC
TRBJ1-4 - TRBV7-9 - CASSPSGTPNEKLFF TGTGCCAGCAGCCCATCCGGGACCCCCAATGAAAAACTGTTTTTT
TRBJ2-7 - TRBV6-5 TRBD1 CASSYPGQGGRQYF TGTGCCAGCAGTTACCCGGGACAGGGGGGTAGGCAGTACTTC
TRBJ2-5 few TRBV20-1 TRBD2 CSARPGTRLQETQYF TGCAGTGCTAGACCAGGGACTAGACTCCAAGAGACCCAGTACTTC
TRBJ2-5 many TRBV7-2 TRBD2 CASSFSGRAELQETQYF TGTGCCAGCAGCTTTAGCGGGAGGGCGGAATTGCAAGAGACCCAGTACTTC
TRBJ2-3 few TRBV27 TRBD2 CASSFVAGGLQDTQYF TGTGCCAGCAGTTTTGTTGCGGGAGGTCTCCAGGATACGCAGTATTTT
TRBJ2-7 many TRBV20-1 - CSASAPGSYEQYF TGCAGTGCTAGTGCACCAGGCTCCTACGAGCAGTACTTC
TRBJ1-5 few TRBV12-3/TRBV12-4 TRBD1 CASRGTGGDQPQHF TGTGCCAGCAGGGGGACAGGGGGTGATCAGCCCCAGCATTTT
TRBJ2-1 few TRBV5-1 TRBD2 CASSPWTSGGYNEQFF TGCGCCAGCAGCCCGTGGACTAGCGGGGGCTACAATGAGCAGTTCTTC
TRBJ2-7 - TRBV5-1 TRBD2 CPSSLTSPPSYEQYF TGCCCCAGCAGCTTGACTAGCCCGCCCTCCTACGAGCAGTACTTC
TRBJ2-5 many TRBV12-3/TRBV12-4 TRBD2 CASSLSRGGATETQYF TGTGCCAGCAGTTTATCTCGCGGGGGGGCCACAGAGACCCAGTACTTC
TRBJ1-4 few TRBV12-3/TRBV12-4 - CASSFGGLNEKLFF TGTGCCAGCAGTTTTGGAGGCCTGAATGAAAAACTGTTTTTT
TRBJ2-1 many TRBV29-1 TRBD2 CSVEGGSGRNYNEQFF TGCAGCGTTGAAGGAGGTAGCGGGCGTAACTACAATGAGCAGTTCTTC
TRBJ1-2 few TRBV7-9 - CASSREGRINYGYTF TGTGCCAGCAGCAGAGAAGGACGGATTAACTATGGCTACACCTTC
TRBJ2-5 few TRBV5-6 TRBD2 CASSSSFTRGANQETQYF TGTGCCAGCAGCTCGTCCTTCACGCGGGGGGCAAACCAAGAGACCCAGTACTTC
TRBJ2-7 - TRBV4-2 TRBD1 CASSQGTRDRGYEQYF TGTGCCAGCAGCCAAGGCACTAGGGACAGGGGCTACGAGCAGTACTTC
TRBJ2-3 few TRBV19 - CASSIVGSTDTQYF TGTGCCAGTAGTATAGTGGGCTCCACAGATACGCAGTATTTT
TRBJ1-3 - TRBV20-1 - CSASLGAGNTIYF TGCAGTGCTAGTCTGGGGGCCGGAAACACCATATATTTT
TRBJ1-2 - TRBV29-1 TRBD1 CSVRTGEDYGYTF TGCAGCGTCCGGACAGGGGAGGACTATGGCTACACCTTC
TRBJ2-4 - TRBV7-8 TRBD1 CASSTGQGASKNIQYF TGTGCCAGCAGCACTGGACAGGGGGCATCCAAAAACATTCAGTACTTC
TRBJ2-1 few TRBV5-1 TRBD2 CASSPGTSGRTIYEQFF TGCGCCAGCAGCCCCGGGACTAGCGGGAGAACTATTTATGAGCAGTTCTTC
TRBJ2-2 - TRBV7-3 TRBD2 CASSLTPAGDGTGELFF TGTGCCAGCAGCTTAACCCCGGCGGGAGATGGGACCGGGGAGCTGTTTTTT
TRBJ2-1 - TRBV7-2 TRBD1 CASSLRDRVNNEQFF TGTGCCAGCAGCTTACGTGACAGGGTGAACAATGAGCAGTTCTTC
TRBJ1-2 - TRBV5-1 - CASSSTGTTGDYTF TGCGCCAGCAGCTCGACCGGGACCACGGGTGACTACACCTTC
TRBJ2-4 few TRBV12-3/TRBV12-4 - CASSFSGLAIQYF TGTGCCAGCAGTTTTTCAGGGCTGGCCATTCAGTACTTC
TRBJ2-7 - TRBV20-1 TRBD2 CSARDFRTRVDEQYF TGCAGTGCTAGAGATTTCAGGACTAGGGTTGACGAGCAGTACTTC
TRBJ2-3 many TRBV29-1 - CSVLDPSTQYF TGCAGCGTGCTGGACCCGTCGACGCAGTATTTT
TRBJ1-4 few TRBV7-9 TRBD1 CASSKSGTGANEKLFF TGTGCCAGCAGCAAATCCGGGACAGGGGCTAATGAAAAACTGTTTTTT
TRBJ2-1 - TRBV6-5 TRBD2 CASSYSIRSGSQARDEQFF TGTGCCAGCAGTTACTCGATAAGGAGCGGGAGTCAAGCTAGGGATGAGCAGTTCTTC
TRBJ2-2 - TRBV28 TRBD2 CASRGGLAPGELFF TGTGCCAGCAGAGGGGGACTAGCCCCCGGGGAGCTGTTTTTT
TRBJ2-3 few TRBV20-1 TRBD2 CSAELAGRSTDTQYF TGCAGTGCAGAGCTAGCGGGGCGATCCACAGATACGCAGTATTTT
TRBJ2-1 few TRBV12-3/TRBV12-4 TRBD2 CASSLVGRGGNEQFF TGTGCCAGCAGTTTAGTGGGGCGGGGGGGCAATGAGCAGTTCTTC
TRBJ2-7 few TRBV5-1 TRBD1 CASSLAGQVYEQYF TGCGCCAGCAGCTTGGCCGGACAGGTTTACGAGCAGTACTTC
TRBJ2-3 many TRBV5-6 TRBD1 CASSLGTGDTQYF TGTGCCAGCAGCTTGGGAACAGGGGACACGCAGTATTTT
TRBJ2-3 few TRBV30 TRBD2 CAWSRGLAGVDTDTQYF TGTGCCTGGAGTAGGGGACTAGCGGGGGTGGACACAGATACGCAGTATTTT
TRBJ2-5 few TRBV20-1 - CSAPLREETQYF TGCAGTGCTCCCTTGCGGGAAGAGACCCAGTACTTC
TRBJ2-5 - TRBV11-2 - CASRLLLAGRGGGQYF TGTGCCAGCAGACTCTTGCTAGCGGGCCGAGGGGGCGGCCAGTACTTC
TRBJ2-5 - TRBV7-2 - CASSAPGRVQETQYF TGTGCCAGCAGCGCCCCAGGACGCGTTCAAGAGACCCAGTACTTC
TRBJ2-1 - TRBV20-1 - CSASLPGSYNEQFF TGCAGTGCTAGCTTGCCCGGCTCCTACAATGAGCAGTTCTTC
TRBJ2-5 - TRBV28 TRBD1 CASAGTERQETQYF TGTGCCAGTGCCGGGACAGAGAGGCAAGAGACCCAGTACTTC
TRBJ2-7 many TRBV18 TRBD1 CASSYRGSYEQYF TGTGCCAGCTCTTACAGGGGGTCCTACGAGCAGTACTTC
TRBJ2-7 few TRBV6-2/TRBV6-3 - CASSTLNEQYF TGTGCCAGCAGTACCCTCAACGAGCAGTACTTC